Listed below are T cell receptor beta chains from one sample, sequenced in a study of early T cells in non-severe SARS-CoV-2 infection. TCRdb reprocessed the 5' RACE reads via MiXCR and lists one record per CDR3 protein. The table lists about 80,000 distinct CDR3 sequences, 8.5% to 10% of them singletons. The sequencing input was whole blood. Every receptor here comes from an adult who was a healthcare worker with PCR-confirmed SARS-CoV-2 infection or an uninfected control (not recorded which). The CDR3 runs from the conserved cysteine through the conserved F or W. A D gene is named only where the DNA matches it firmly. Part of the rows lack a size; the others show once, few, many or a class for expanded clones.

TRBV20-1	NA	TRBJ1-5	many	TGCAGTGCTAGAGGTGCGTTTAATCAGCCCCAGCATTTT	CSARGAFNQPQHF
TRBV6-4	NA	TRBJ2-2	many	TGTGCCAGCAGTGACGGGACGAACACCGGGGAGCTGTTTTTT	CASSDGTNTGELFF
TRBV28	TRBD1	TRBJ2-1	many	TGTGCCAGCAGGGTGACAGGGGTGGTCAATGAGCAGTTCTTC	CASRVTGVVNEQFF
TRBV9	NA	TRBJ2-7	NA	TGTGCCAGCAGCGTAGGGCCAGCCGGCGAGCAGTACTTC	CASSVGPAGEQYF
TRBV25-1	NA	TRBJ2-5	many	TGTGCCAGCAGTGTGGCAGGCCGGGCCCAAGAGACCCAGTACTTC	CASSVAGRAQETQYF
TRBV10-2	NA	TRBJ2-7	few	TGCGCCATTTCAAAGGGCTCGCGGTACGAGCAGTACTTC	CAISKGSRYEQYF
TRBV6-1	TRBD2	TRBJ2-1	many	TGTGCCAGCAGAGGACTAGTTTTCTACAATGAGCAGTTCTTC	CASRGLVFYNEQFF
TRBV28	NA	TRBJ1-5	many	TGTGCCAGCAGTTTATCTGGACATCAGCCCCAGCATTTT	CASSLSGHQPQHF
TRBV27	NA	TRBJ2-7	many	TGTGCCAGCAGGGGTCGGGACACCAGCTCCTACGAGCAGTACTTC	CASRGRDTSSYEQYF
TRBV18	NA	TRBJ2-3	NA	TGTGCCAGCTCACATCAGGTATCCACAGATACGCAGTATTTT	CASSHQVSTDTQYF
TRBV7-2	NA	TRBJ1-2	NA	TGTGCCAGCAGCTTACAGGGAGGCTATGGCTACACCTTC	CASSLQGGYGYTF
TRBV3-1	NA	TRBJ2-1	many	TGTGCCAGCAGCCTCCGGGGAGCGCCCGATTACTTCTTC	CASSLRGAPDYFF
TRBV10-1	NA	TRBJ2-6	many	TGCGCCAGCAGTGACAGCTCTGGGGCCAACGTCCTGACTTTC	CASSDSSGANVLTF
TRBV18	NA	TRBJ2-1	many	TGTGCCAGCTCACCATGGACTGCGAATGAGCAGTTCTTC	CASSPWTANEQFF
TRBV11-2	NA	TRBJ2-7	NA	TGTGCCAGCAGCTCGTTAGCCATCCTAGGCGAGCAGTACTTC	CASSSLAILGEQYF
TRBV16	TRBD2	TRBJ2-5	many	TGTGCCAGCAGCCAATCAAGCGGGAGGGCCTCAGGGGCCCAGTACTTC	CASSQSSGRASGAQYF
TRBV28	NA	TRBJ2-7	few	TGTGCCAGCAGCCCAAGAATCCTTGGCGAGCAGTACTTC	CASSPRILGEQYF
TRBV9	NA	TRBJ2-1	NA	TGTGCCAGCAGCGTAGTAGGCGGACACAATGAGCAGTTCTTC	CASSVVGGHNEQFF
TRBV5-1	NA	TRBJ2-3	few	TGCGCCAGCAGCTCACACTTCACAGATACGCAGTATTTT	CASSSHFTDTQYF
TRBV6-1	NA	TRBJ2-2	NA	TGTGCCAGCAGTGATTGGTGGAAGAACACCGGGGAGCTGTTTTTT	CASSDWWKNTGELFF
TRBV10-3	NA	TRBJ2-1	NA	TGTGCCACCAGGGGACTTACCCGGAATGAGCAGTTCTTC	CATRGLTRNEQFF
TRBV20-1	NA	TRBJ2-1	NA	TGCAGTGCTAGACCCCAACTAGATGGTGAGCAGTTCTTC	CSARPQLDGEQFF
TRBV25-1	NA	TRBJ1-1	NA	TGTGCCAGCAGTGAATCGGCAGGGCGAGGACTTAAAGCTTTCTTT	CASSESAGRGLKAFF
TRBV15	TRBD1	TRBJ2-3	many	TGTGCCACCGGGACAGGGGCCGTAGATACGCAGTATTTT	CATGTGAVDTQYF
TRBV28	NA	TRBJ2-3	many	TGTGCCAGCAGTCGGGGGTCCACAGATACGCAGTATTTT	CASSRGSTDTQYF
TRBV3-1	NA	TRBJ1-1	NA	TGTGCCAGCAAAGGACAGTTGAACACTGAAGCTTTCTTT	CASKGQLNTEAFF
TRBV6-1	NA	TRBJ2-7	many	TGTGCCACAGGCCCCGGAAGTCAGGGAACGGGGCAGTACTTC	CATGPGSQGTGQYF
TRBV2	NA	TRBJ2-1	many	TGTGCCAGCGGAGGGGATGAGCAGTTCTTC	CASGGDEQFF
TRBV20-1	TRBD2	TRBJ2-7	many	TGCAGTGCTAGAGAATGGGGGGGATGGGAGCAGTACTTC	CSAREWGGWEQYF
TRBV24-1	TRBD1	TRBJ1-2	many	TGTGCCACCAGTGATGACAGGGCGAGAGGCTACACCTTC	CATSDDRARGYTF
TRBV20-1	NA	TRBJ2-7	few	TGCAGTGCTAACACCTTCCCTTACAACTACGAGCAGTACTTC	CSANTFPYNYEQYF
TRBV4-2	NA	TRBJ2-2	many	TGTGCCAGCAGCCAAGGGGATACAGGGACCCGGACCGGGGAGCTGTTTTTT	CASSQGDTGTRTGELFF
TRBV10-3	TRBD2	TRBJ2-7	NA	TGTGCCATCAGTCGGCGGGAGCTCGCCGCCGAGCAGTACTTC	CAISRRELAAEQYF
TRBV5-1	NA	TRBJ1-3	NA	TGCGCCAGCAGCTTGACCCCGACAGCTGGAAACACCATATATTTT	CASSLTPTAGNTIYF
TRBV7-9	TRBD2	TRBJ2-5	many	TGTGCCAGCAGCTCCTCAACTAGCGGGAGGGCAGAGACCCAGTACTTC	CASSSSTSGRAETQYF
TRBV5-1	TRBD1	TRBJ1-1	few	TGCGCCAGCGGACAGGGGCTGGGGACTGAAGCTTTCTTT	CASGQGLGTEAFF
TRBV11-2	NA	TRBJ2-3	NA	TGTGCCAGCAGCTTCTGGGCTTCATTCGGGGATACGCAGTATTTT	CASSFWASFGDTQYF
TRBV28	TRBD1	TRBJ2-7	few	TGTGCTCACAGGGGGCCAACCTACGAGCAGTACTTC	CAHRGPTYEQYF
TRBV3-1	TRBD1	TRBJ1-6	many	TGTGCCAGCAGCCGAAGAGGGACAGGGGATAATTCACCCCTCCACTTT	CASSRRGTGDNSPLHF
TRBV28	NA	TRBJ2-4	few	TGTGCCAGCAGCCCCTTGGAGCGGGTAGCCAAAAACATTCAGTACTTC	CASSPLERVAKNIQYF
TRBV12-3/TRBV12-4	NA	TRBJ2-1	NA	TGTGCCAGCAGTCCTTGGGACCTCCGCAATGAGCAGTTCTTC	CASSPWDLRNEQFF
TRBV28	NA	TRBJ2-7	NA	TGTGCCAGCACCCTGACAGGCGGCAACGAGCAGTACTTC	CASTLTGGNEQYF
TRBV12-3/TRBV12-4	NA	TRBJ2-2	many	TGTGCCAGCAGTTTGTTTCTTTCCACCGGGGAGCTGTTTTTT	CASSLFLSTGELFF
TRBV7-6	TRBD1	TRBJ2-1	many	TGTGCCAGCAGCCCGGGACAGGGAAGCCCCTACAATGAGCAGTTCTTC	CASSPGQGSPYNEQFF
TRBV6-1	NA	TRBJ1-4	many	TGTGCCAGCAGAGTGGAACTTCCCTTTAATGAAAAACTGTTTTTT	CASRVELPFNEKLFF
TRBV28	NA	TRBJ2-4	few	TGTGCCAGTAGTTTCACAGGGTGGAAAAACATTCAGTACTTC	CASSFTGWKNIQYF
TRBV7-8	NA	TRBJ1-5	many	TGTGCCAGCAGCTTAGATGGACAGCTAAATCAGCCCCAGCATTTT	CASSLDGQLNQPQHF
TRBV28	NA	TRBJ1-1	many	TGTGCCAGCAGTTTACTCGGCAGGTCCGAAAGGGCTTTCTTT	CASSLLGRSERAFF